The present T cell receptor beta chain was sequenced within a study of OX40 agonist ivuxolimab in advanced cancers. Across the study: At 0.01 to 10 mg/kg, ivuxolimab was administered intravenously to patients every 2 weeks.

The CDR3 runs 15 residues. The table came from immunoSEQ multiplex PCR; TCRdb's copy has only in-frame clones and leaves some out. The sample contains approximately 61,000 clones, nearly 90% of which appear only once. The source of this sequence is an adult with an advanced solid tumor such as melanoma, head and neck, liver or kidney cancer. The rearrangement joins TRBV21-1 to TRBJ1-5. TRBV21-1 is recorded as a pseudogene. Sequenced here: CD4+ or CD8+ T cells sorted from blood, sampled in a trial of the OX40 agonist ivuxolimab. The CDR3 loop is CARTKDLGSNQPQHF. DNA for the CDR3: TGTGCCCGAACCAAGGATTTAGGTAGCAATCAGCCCCAGCATTTT.